Listed below are T cell receptor beta chains from one sample, sequenced in a study of cytomegalovirus exposure and HLA in healthy donors. Data came from immunoSEQ multiplex PCR; TCRdb stores just in-frame clones and leaves some out. The table shows 200,000 to 250,000 clones, with approximately 80% occurring only once. The sample consisted of PBMCs. The receptors stem from a boy between 2 and 10 years old in good health and CMV-seronegative. Each CDR3 is given with its conserved first and last residue. D genes are given only for firm matches. The size entry is marked missing in some rows and otherwise reads once, few, many or a size class.

V: TRBV12-5; J: TRBJ2-7; D: TRBD2; size: once; length: 16; DNA: TGTGCTAGTGGTTTGCCGGGACTAGCGGGAGGCTACGAGCAGTACTTC; CDR3: CASGLPGLAGGYEQYF
V: TRBV25-1; J: TRBJ1-1; D: NA; size: NA; length: 14; DNA: TGTGCCAGCAGTACGACAGGAACGAACACTGAAGCTTTCTTT; CDR3: CASSTTGTNTEAFF
V: TRBV4-1; J: TRBJ1-5; D: NA; size: NA; length: 16; DNA: TGCGCCAGCAGCTACGACGGGAGGGGTGCGGATCAGCCCCAGCATTTT; CDR3: CASSYDGRGADQPQHF
V: TRBV6-5; J: TRBJ2-7; D: NA; size: few; length: 14; DNA: TGTGCCAGCAGTAGGGGTGCGGAAGCCTACGAGCAGTACTTC; CDR3: CASSRGAEAYEQYF
V: TRBV5-1; J: TRBJ1-1; D: TRBD1; size: NA; length: 13; DNA: TGCGCCAGCAGCTCTGACAGGGGTACTGAAGCTTTCTTT; CDR3: CASSSDRGTEAFF
V: TRBV18; J: TRBJ1-3; D: NA; size: NA; length: 15; DNA: TGTGCCAGCTCGCGGACAGTTAGCTCTGGAAACACCATATATTTT; CDR3: CASSRTVSSGNTIYF
V: TRBV12-5; J: TRBJ1-1; D: NA; size: NA; length: 15; DNA: TGTGCTAGTGGTTTGACCGAACTGTTGAACACTGAAGCTTTCTTT; CDR3: CASGLTELLNTEAFF
V: TRBV4-1; J: TRBJ1-4; D: TRBD1; size: NA; length: 17; DNA: TGCGCCAGCAGCCAACCCGGACAGGGGAAAACTAATGAAAAACTGTTTTTT; CDR3: CASSQPGQGKTNEKLFF
V: TRBV4-1; J: TRBJ1-2; D: NA; size: few; length: 13; DNA: TGCGCCAGCAGCCAAGATTCGAGCTATGGCTACACCTTC; CDR3: CASSQDSSYGYTF
V: TRBV6-5; J: TRBJ2-2; D: NA; size: NA; length: 15; DNA: TGTGCCAGCTGGCGGAGCGGGTTGAACACCGGGGAGCTGTTTTTT; CDR3: CASWRSGLNTGELFF
V: TRBV6-1; J: TRBJ2-7; D: TRBD1; size: NA; length: 13; DNA: TGTGCCAGCAGTGGCCGGGACAGCTACGAGCAGTACTTC; CDR3: CASSGRDSYEQYF
V: TRBV21-1; J: TRBJ2-7; D: NA; size: NA; length: 11; DNA: TGTGCCAGCAGACAGGGCTACGAGCAGTACTTC; CDR3: CASRQGYEQYF
V: TRBV11-2; J: TRBJ2-3; D: NA; size: few; length: 13; DNA: TGTGCCAGCAGCAAGCTGGGCACAGATACGCAGTATTTT; CDR3: CASSKLGTDTQYF
V: TRBV4-1; J: TRBJ2-1; D: NA; size: NA; length: 11; DNA: TGCGCCAGCAGATCCATGAATGAGCAGTTCTTC; CDR3: CASRSMNEQFF
V: TRBV2; J: TRBJ2-7; D: TRBD1; size: few; length: 11; DNA: TGTGCCAGCAGTGTATCGGACAGGGAATACTTC; CDR3: CASSVSDREYF
V: TRBV29-1; J: TRBJ1-1; D: TRBD1; size: few; length: 13; DNA: TGCAGCGTTGTGGCGGGGACAGGCACTGAAGCTTTCTTT; CDR3: CSVVAGTGTEAFF
V: TRBV7-6; J: TRBJ2-5; D: NA; size: NA; length: 15; DNA: TGTGCCAGCAGCTTCCAGACTATCTCCGTGGAGACCCAGTACTTC; CDR3: CASSFQTISVETQYF
V: TRBV13; J: TRBJ1-2; D: NA; size: NA; length: 13; DNA: TGTGCCAGCAGCTTAGGAGCGGGGGGAGGCTACACCTTC; CDR3: CASSLGAGGGYTF
V: TRBV7-2; J: TRBJ2-4; D: NA; size: NA; length: 14; DNA: TGTGCCAGCAGCTTAGGCAGGGAAAAAAACATTCAGTACTTC; CDR3: CASSLGREKNIQYF
V: TRBV27; J: TRBJ2-1; D: TRBD2; size: NA; length: 17; DNA: TGTGCCAGCAGCCGCGAGCGGGGGGCCGGCTCCTACAATGAGCAGTTCTTC; CDR3: CASSRERGAGSYNEQFF
V: TRBV27; J: TRBJ1-5; D: NA; size: once; length: 13; DNA: TGTGCCAGCGGACAGCGAAGCAATCAGCCCCAGCATTTT; CDR3: CASGQRSNQPQHF
V: TRBV14; J: TRBJ2-7; D: NA; size: NA; length: 15; DNA: TGTGCCAGCAGCCAAGAACTGGTAGCGACCTACGAGCAGTACTTC; CDR3: CASSQELVATYEQYF
V: TRBV5-1; J: TRBJ2-7; D: TRBD1; size: NA; length: 13; DNA: TGCGCCAGCAGCCAGGGACAGGGGCAAGAGCAGTACTTC; CDR3: CASSQGQGQEQYF
V: TRBV10-3; J: TRBJ2-3; D: TRBD2; size: NA; length: 18; DNA: TGTGCCATCAGTGATCATGTAGGGCTAGCGGGGGGCACAGATACGCAGTATTTT; CDR3: CAISDHVGLAGGTDTQYF
V: TRBV5-1; J: TRBJ2-3; D: TRBD2; size: NA; length: 19; DNA: TGCGCCAGCAGCCTCGGACTAGCGGGAGGGCCGCAGACAAAAGATACGCAGTATTTT; CDR3: CASSLGLAGGPQTKDTQYF
V: TRBV5-4; J: TRBJ1-1; D: NA; size: few; length: 14; DNA: TGTGCCAGCAGCCCCCGTTCCGGTAACACTGAAGCTTTCTTT; CDR3: CASSPRSGNTEAFF
V: TRBV13; J: TRBJ2-5; D: NA; size: NA; length: 14; DNA: TGTGCCAGCAGCTTAGGCCGGGATCTCCAGACCCAGTACTTC; CDR3: CASSLGRDLQTQYF
V: TRBV18; J: TRBJ2-2; D: NA; size: NA; length: 15; DNA: TGTGCCAGCTCACCGGAACAGATCAACACCGGGGAGCTGTTTTTT; CDR3: CASSPEQINTGELFF
V: TRBV12-5; J: TRBJ2-7; D: TRBD1; size: NA; length: 14; DNA: TGTGCTAGTGGTCCTCGGACAGGTACCTACGAGCAGTACTTC; CDR3: CASGPRTGTYEQYF
V: TRBV5-5; J: TRBJ2-2; D: NA; size: NA; length: 16; DNA: TGTGCCAGCAGATCCCGTCCGGAGTTCGGGACCGGGGAGCTGTTTTTT; CDR3: CASRSRPEFGTGELFF
V: TRBV19; J: TRBJ2-7; D: TRBD1; size: NA; length: 14; DNA: TGTGCCAGTAGTATTGACGACAGGGACTACGAGCAGTACTTC; CDR3: CASSIDDRDYEQYF
V: TRBV7-8; J: TRBJ2-1; D: NA; size: NA; length: 16; DNA: TGTGCCAGCAGCTTAGTGCGGCTCAGACCCTACAATGAGCAGTTCTTC; CDR3: CASSLVRLRPYNEQFF
V: TRBV19; J: TRBJ2-7; D: NA; size: NA; length: 13; DNA: TGTGCCAGTAGCCTAGCCGGCTCCTACGAGCAGTACTTC; CDR3: CASSLAGSYEQYF
V: TRBV2; J: TRBJ2-7; D: TRBD2; size: NA; length: 15; DNA: TGTGCCAGCACTAAGGAAGGGACTAGCTCCTACGAGCAGTACTTC; CDR3: CASTKEGTSSYEQYF
V: TRBV16; J: TRBJ1-3; D: NA; size: NA; length: 16; DNA: TGTGCCAGCAGCCAATCGCAAGCGATCTCTGGAAACACCATATATTTT; CDR3: CASSQSQAISGNTIYF
V: TRBV6-5; J: TRBJ1-3; D: NA; size: few; length: 15; DNA: TGTGCCAGCAGTTACGATCCCAGTTCTGGAAACACCATATATTTT; CDR3: CASSYDPSSGNTIYF
V: TRBV10-3; J: TRBJ2-7; D: TRBD2; size: NA; length: 15; DNA: TGTGCCATCAATCGGGAGGGAAGAGGGGCCTACGAGCAGTACTTC; CDR3: CAINREGRGAYEQYF
V: TRBV4-1; J: TRBJ2-3; D: NA; size: NA; length: 15; DNA: TGCGCCAGCAGCCAAGAACGGAGAGGAACAGATACGCAGTATTTT; CDR3: CASSQERRGTDTQYF
V: TRBV5-6; J: TRBJ2-5; D: TRBD2; size: NA; length: 15; DNA: TGTGCCAGCAGCGAATTAATATTAGCGGGGGAGACCCAGTACTTC; CDR3: CASSELILAGETQYF
V: TRBV18; J: TRBJ2-1; D: NA; size: NA; length: 15; DNA: TGTGCCAGCTCACCACGCAGGGGTACCTACAATGAGCAGTTCTTC; CDR3: CASSPRRGTYNEQFF
V: TRBV6-5; J: TRBJ2-7; D: TRBD1; size: NA; length: 15; DNA: TGTGCCAGCAGTTACTCTGGACAGGGGACCTACGAGCAGTACTTC; CDR3: CASSYSGQGTYEQYF
V: TRBV27; J: TRBJ1-1; D: TRBD1; size: NA; length: 16; DNA: TGTGCCAGCAGTCTTCTTTCCGGGACAGGGCCGCGTGAAGCTTTCTTT; CDR3: CASSLLSGTGPREAFF
V: TRBV5-1; J: TRBJ2-7; D: NA; size: NA; length: 15; DNA: TGCGCCAGCAGCTTGGAAGGGAGGACCAACGACGAGCAGTACTTC; CDR3: CASSLEGRTNDEQYF
V: TRBV5-1; J: TRBJ2-1; D: NA; size: NA; length: 15; DNA: TGCGCCAGCAGCTTGGGGGTGGGAGACGGAACTGAGCAGTTCTTC; CDR3: CASSLGVGDGTEQFF
V: TRBV4-1; J: TRBJ1-2; D: TRBD1; size: NA; length: 15; DNA: TGCGCCAGCAGCCCCGCCGGGACAGGGCCGAATGGCTACACCTTC; CDR3: CASSPAGTGPNGYTF
V: TRBV28; J: TRBJ2-7; D: NA; size: NA; length: 14; DNA: TGTGCCACCTCTTCCTCAAGTGGGAGTGGGGAGCAGTACTTC; CDR3: CATSSSSGSGEQYF
V: TRBV5-8; J: TRBJ2-1; D: TRBD2; size: NA; length: 16; DNA: TGTGCCAGCAGCTTGAGCGCGGGAGGGGTAAACAATGAGCAGTTCTTC; CDR3: CASSLSAGGVNNEQFF
V: TRBV6-1; J: TRBJ2-7; D: TRBD1; size: NA; length: 12; DNA: TGTGCCAGCAGTGGGGGGACAGGGTATCAGTACTTC; CDR3: CASSGGTGYQYF
V: TRBV11-2; J: TRBJ2-2; D: TRBD2; size: NA; length: 16; DNA: TGTGCCAGCAGCTCCCGGACTAGCGGATACACCGGGGAGCTGTTTTTT; CDR3: CASSSRTSGYTGELFF
V: TRBV6-5; J: TRBJ2-5; D: NA; size: NA; length: 11; DNA: TGTGCCAGCAGCCTGAGAGAGACCCAGTACTTC; CDR3: CASSLRETQYF
V: TRBV30; J: TRBJ2-1; D: TRBD2; size: once; length: 14; DNA: TGTGCCTGGAGTGACGAGCGGGACTACAATGAGCAGTTCTTC; CDR3: CAWSDERDYNEQFF
V: TRBV4-1; J: TRBJ2-5; D: TRBD2; size: NA; length: 16; DNA: TGCGCCAGCAGCCGGTCAGGACTAGCGGGGGACGAGACCCAGTACTTC; CDR3: CASSRSGLAGDETQYF